The 15 T cell receptor beta chains reported below all come from one sample, sequenced in a study of brain T cells in children with intractable seizures. Method: immunoSEQ multiplex PCR; TCRdb's copy keeps in-frame clones and lacks some. The sample lists around 80,000 clones, around 90% occurring once. The starting material was peripheral blood, obtained at surgery. These receptors all come from a girl under 10 years old with Rasmussen encephalitis and intractable seizures.

V is TRBV10-3 and J is TRBJ2-3; D is ambiguous. This CDR3 has 13 residues. V dropped 0 bases and J dropped 5 bases, with 6 bases sitting between them. CDR1 and CDR2 from the germline V gene are ENHRY and SYGVKD. The CDR3 sequence: CAISESLEDTQYF. The CDR3 nucleotides read TGTGCCATCAGTGAGTCCCTAGAAGATACGCAGTATTTT.

The genes are TRBV5-4 and TRBJ1-1; 9 bases fit TRBD1. CDR1 is SGHNT and CDR2 is YYREEE in the germline V gene (reference sequence). The CDR3 runs 14 residues. The junction had 8 bases not matched to a gene; V was cut back by 7 bases and J by 4 bases. The CDR3 nucleotides read TGTGCCAGCGGCTGGAAGACAGGGGGCACTGAAGCTTTCTTT. Amino acid sequence: CASGWKTGGTEAFF. The full variable domain, its missing parts supplied by reference TRBV5-4 and TRBJ1-1, is ETGVTQSPTHLIKTRGQQVTLRCSSQSGHNTVSWYQQALGQGPQFIFQYYREEENGRGNFPPRFSGLQFPNYSSELNVNALELDDSALYLCASGWKTGGTEAFFGQGTRLTVV.

V is TRBV14 and J is TRBJ2-7; maybe TRBD2 (5 bases). Trimming pared 1 base from V and 2 bases from J, leaving 15 bases between. This CDR3 contains 16 residues. Germline CDR1 is SGHDN and CDR2 is FVKESK. In nucleotides, the CDR3 is TGTGCCAGCAGCCAAGGTTATAGGACCGGGACCTACGAGCAGTACTTC. Protein sequence: CASSQGYRTGTYEQYF.

The gene calls are TRBV7-9 and TRBJ2-7; D remains ambiguous. The CDR3 runs to 13 residues. Germline V gene data show CDR1 as SEHNR and CDR2 as FQNEAQ (reference sequence). The V end lost 3 bases, the J end lost 0 bases, and 6 bases lay between the germline ends. The CDR3 DNA reads as TGTGCCAGCAGCTTCTACGGCTCCTACGAGCAGTACTTC. Translation gives CASSFYGSYEQYF. Complete variable domain (other parts from reference TRBV7-9 and TRBJ2-7): DTGVSQNPRHKITKRGQNVTFRCDPISEHNRLYWYRQTLGQGPEFLTYFQNEAQLEKSRLLSDRFSAERPKGSFSTLEIQRTEQGDSAMYLCASSFYGSYEQYFGPGTRLTVT.

The chain employs TRBV11-2 and TRBJ2-2; D is possibly TRBD1 or TRBD2 (7 bases each). Trimming took off 0 bases at V and 5 bases at J, with 13 bases between the two ends. The CDR3 consists of 16 residues. Germline CDR1 SGHAT, CDR2 FQNNGV. Written as DNA, the CDR3 is TGTGCCAGCAGCTTAGAACGGCAGGGGGGGACCGGGGAGCTGTTTTTT. It is translated as CASSLERQGGTGELFF.

The chain recombines TRBV28 with TRBJ1-4; D gene ambiguous. Germline values: CDR1 MDHEN, CDR2 SYDVKM. V was trimmed by 2 bases and J by 6 bases, leaving 10 bases between them. This CDR3 region has 14 residues. CDR3 in amino acids: CASSLTTAYEKLFF. The CDR3 DNA follows: TGTGCCAGCAGTTTAACTACAGCCTATGAAAAACTGTTTTTT.

The chain couples TRBV13 to TRBJ2-2; unclear D gene. Between the trimmed V and J ends, which lost 5 bases and 1 base, there was a span of 8 bases. Per germline, CDR1 PRHDT and CDR2 FYEKMQ (reference sequence). The CDR3 is 14 amino acids. The CDR3 sequence is CASSPNVNTGELFF. For the CDR3, the DNA is TGTGCCAGCAGCCCCAACGTGAACACCGGGGAGCTGTTTTTT. The full variable domain, rest sourced from reference TRBV13 and TRBJ2-2, is AAGVIQSPRHLIKEKRETATLKCYPIPRHDTVYWYQQGPGQDPQFLISFYEKMQSDKGSIPDRFSAQQFSDYHSELNMSSLELGDSALYFCASSPNVNTGELFFGEGSRLTVL.

V and J are TRBV13 and TRBJ2-7; D might be TRBD1 (6 bases). From germline, CDR1 is PRHDT and CDR2 FYEKMQ (reference sequence). This CDR3 is 13 amino acids long. The V end lost 6 bases, the J end lost 4 bases, and 13 bases lay between the germline ends. DNA of the CDR3: TGTGCCAGCAGTTCGGACAGAATGTACGAGCAGTACTTC. Protein sequence: CASSSDRMYEQYF.

V usage is TRBV3-1 (or the pseudogene TRBV3-2) and J usage is TRBJ2-4, with TRBD2 identical over 10 bases. V shed 4 bases, J shed 7 bases, and the junction held 7 bases outside the gene matches. In germline, CDR1 is LGHDT, CDR2 YNNKEL (reference sequence). This CDR3 is built from 15 residues. CDR3 nucleotide sequence: TGTGCCAGCAGCCGGAGGCTAGCGGGAGTTAACATTCAGTACTTC. Protein product: CASSRRLAGVNIQYF.

The V and J genes are TRBV21-1 and TRBJ1-5. TRBV21-1 is flagged as a pseudogene. The CDR3 contains 17 residues. The CDR3 DNA reads TGTGCCAGCAGCAAAGCGCTAGGTTCCGATAGCAATCAGCCCCAGCATTTT. Protein sequence: CASSKALGSDSNQPQHF.

This chain links TRBV12-5 with TRBJ1-2; D remains ambiguous. This CDR3 contains 14 residues. Germline CDR1 is LGHNT and CDR2 is FRNRAP. The germline V and J ends were trimmed by 1 base and 0 bases, with 6 bases remaining between them. CDR3 residues: CASGLGTANYGYTF. The CDR3 coding sequence is TGTGCTAGTGGTTTGGGGACGGCTAACTATGGCTACACCTTC.

This clone was detected once. The CDR3, as DNA: TGTGCCAGCAGTATCTACGAGCAGTACTTC. Protein: CASSIYEQYF. The chain combines TRBV2 with TRBJ2-7, with no clear D. The germline gives CDR1 SNHLY, CDR2 FYNNEI. V gave up 5 bases and J gave up 3 bases, with 2 bases separating them. This CDR3 has 10 amino acids. Drawing the rest from reference TRBV2 and TRBJ2-7, the complete variable domain is EPEVTQTPSHQVTQMGQEVILRCVPISNHLYFYWYRQILGQKVEFLVSFYNNEISEKSEIFDDQFSVERPDGSNFTLKIRSTKLEDSAMYFCASSIYEQYFGPGTRLTVT.

The chain carries TRBV11-1 and TRBJ1-2, with a weak D call TRBD1 (6 bases). The CDR3 is 15 amino acids. CDR1 SGHAT and CDR2 FQDESV come from the germline V gene (reference sequence). Trimming cost V 5 bases and J 4 bases, with 17 bases left between them. This chain's CDR3 is CASSVRTDGGYGYTF. The DNA of the CDR3 is TGTGCCAGCAGCGTACGGACAGATGGGGGCTATGGCTACACCTTC.

By sample fraction, this clone is medium-sized. The chain employs TRBV7-9 and TRBJ2-7; D perhaps matches TRBD1 (5 bases). V lost 6 bases and J lost 3, with 12 bases in between. Germline CDR1 is SEHNR and CDR2 is FQNEAQ (reference sequence). CDR3 length: 13 residues. The CDR3 nucleotides read TGTGCCAGCAGTTCCCGACAGATCTACGAGCAGTACTTC. Its translation: CASSSRQIYEQYF.

The rearrangement joins TRBV11-2 to TRBJ1-6; D may be TRBD1 (5 bases). The germline V gene has CDR1 SGHAT and CDR2 FQNNGV. This CDR3 spans 15 amino acids. V was clipped by 5 bases and J by 5 bases, with 13 bases between them. Written as DNA, the CDR3 is TGTGCCAGCAGCCGGACACTCTCACATAATTCACCCCTCCACTTT. This encodes CASSRTLSHNSPLHF.